One sample yielded the 4 T cell receptor beta chains listed below, sequenced in a study of shared clonotypes between healthy human individuals. The data were produced by immunoSEQ multiplex PCR, yet TCRdb's version contains in-frame clones alone and is incomplete. The repertoire consists of over a million clones, with approximately 98% occurring once and the leading ten covering around 0.47%. The specimen sequenced was naive CD4+ T cells sorted from blood. Subset given: CD45RA+ positively selected. These receptors all come from a man aged 25 to 40 in good health.

This chain joins TRBV7-6 and TRBJ2-5, with 9 bases aligning to TRBD2. In germline, CDR1 is SGHVS, CDR2 FNYEAQ. With 1 base clipped from V and 0 bases from J, the junction kept 9 bases outside the gene matches. The CDR3 is made up of 18 amino acids. CDR3 bases: TGTGCCAGCAGCTTAGTGTTTGCGGCTAGCGGGAACCAAGAGACCCAGTACTTC. Translating it yields CASSLVFAASGNQETQYF.

This clone appeared a few times. The V and J genes are TRBV6-6 and TRBJ1-5; D not certain. V lost 6 bases and J 3 bases, leaving 9 bases between the germline ends. The germline CDR1 and CDR2 sequences are MNHNY and SVGAGI (reference sequence). This CDR3 comprises 13 residues. The DNA for the CDR3 is TGTGCCAGCAGCTGGCGAAACAATCAGCCCCAGCATTTT. Its translation: CASSWRNNQPQHF.

V usage is TRBV28 and J usage is TRBJ1-5; a possible D gene is TRBD1 (5 bases). Trimming cost V 10 bases and J 5 bases, with 12 bases left between them. The CDR3 extends over 12 amino acids. Germline loops: CDR1 MDHEN, CDR2 SYDVKM. The CDR3 coding sequence is TGTGCCACGGGACCGACTTATCAGCCCCAGCATTTT. Translated: CATGPTYQPQHF. The variable domain in full, with the rest retrieved from reference TRBV28 and TRBJ1-5, is DVKVTQSSRYLVKRTGEKVFLECVQDMDHENMFWYRQDPGLGLRLIYFSYDVKMKEKGDIPEGYSVSREKKERFSLILESASTNQTSMYLCATGPTYQPQHFGDGTRLSIL.

This chain connects TRBV7-2 to TRBJ2-4; tentatively, D is TRBD1 or TRBD2 (6 bases each). Germline values: CDR1 SGHTA, CDR2 FQGNSA. The CDR3 has 13 amino acids. V was clipped by 5 bases and J by 8 bases, with 13 bases between them. The CDR3 DNA is TGTGCCAGCAGCCTTATGGAGGGGGACATTCAGTACTTC. Residues: CASSLMEGDIQYF.